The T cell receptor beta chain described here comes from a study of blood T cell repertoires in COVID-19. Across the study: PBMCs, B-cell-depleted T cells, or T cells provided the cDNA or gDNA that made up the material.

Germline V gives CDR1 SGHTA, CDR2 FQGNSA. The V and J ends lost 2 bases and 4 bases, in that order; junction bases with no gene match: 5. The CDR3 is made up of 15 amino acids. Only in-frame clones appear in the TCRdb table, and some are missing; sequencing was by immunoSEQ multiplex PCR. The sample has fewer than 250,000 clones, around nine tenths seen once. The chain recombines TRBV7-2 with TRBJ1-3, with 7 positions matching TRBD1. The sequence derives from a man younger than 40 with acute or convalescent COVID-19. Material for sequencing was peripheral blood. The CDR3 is CASSLLQGTGNTIYF. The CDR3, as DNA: TGTGCCAGCAGCTTATTACAGGGGACAGGAAACACCATATATTTT.